This entry is about one T cell receptor beta chain. What it binds is not known. Profiling relied on immunoSEQ multiplex PCR, and the TCRdb table lists in-frame clones only, not all of them. The sample has fewer than 20,000 clones; roughly three quarters are singletons. The data belong to a study of CD4+ T cells in melanoma. General study findings and limits: A reported correlation linked neoantigen-specific CD4+ T cells to CD8+, macrophage and B cell function. Reportedly, melanoma neoantigen-specific CD4+ T cells showed varied differentiation states.

The CDR3 is made up of 14 amino acids. Between the trimmed V and J ends, which lost 4 bases and 5 bases, there was a span of 14 bases. CDR1 and CDR2 from the germline V gene are SEHNR and FQNEAQ (reference sequence). V usage is TRBV7-9 and J usage is TRBJ2-5; perhaps TRBD2 as D (5 bases). Sequencing was performed on cells from a culture (not recorded whether cultured in vitro). The receptor's source is a human donor with melanoma. CDR3 DNA: TGTGCCAGCAGCTCTTCTAGCTCTGGCGAGACCCAGTACTTC. Translated, it gives CASSSSSSGETQYF.